This T cell receptor beta chain was identified during a study of shared clonotypes between healthy human individuals. General study points: Clonotype sharing across donors was expected to vary with sequencing depth.

A remark on this clone: The antigen is unknown. The sample carries other DNA sequences with the same CDR3.

The V and J ends lost 3 bases and 1 base, in that order; junction bases with no gene match: 3. The germline V gene encodes CDR1 SGHRS and CDR2 YFSETQ. This CDR3 has 14 amino acids. Each cell subset's genomic DNA was divided evenly among several immunoSEQ plates. Measured with immunoSEQ multiplex PCR; TCRdb has only the in-frame clones, and not every one. The table has about 820,000 clones, 92% seen once. Naive CD8 cells, CD45RO-negative and positively selected for CCR7, excluded terminally differentiated effector memory CD45RA+ cells. V usage is TRBV5-1 and J usage is TRBJ1-2, with 7 bases aligning to TRBD1. Sequenced input: naive CD8+ T cells sorted from blood. The receptor comes from a man aged 25-45 years in good health. The CDR3 coding sequence is TGCGCCAGCAGCTCCGGGACAGATAACTATGGCTACACCTTC. Translated: CASSSGTDNYGYTF.